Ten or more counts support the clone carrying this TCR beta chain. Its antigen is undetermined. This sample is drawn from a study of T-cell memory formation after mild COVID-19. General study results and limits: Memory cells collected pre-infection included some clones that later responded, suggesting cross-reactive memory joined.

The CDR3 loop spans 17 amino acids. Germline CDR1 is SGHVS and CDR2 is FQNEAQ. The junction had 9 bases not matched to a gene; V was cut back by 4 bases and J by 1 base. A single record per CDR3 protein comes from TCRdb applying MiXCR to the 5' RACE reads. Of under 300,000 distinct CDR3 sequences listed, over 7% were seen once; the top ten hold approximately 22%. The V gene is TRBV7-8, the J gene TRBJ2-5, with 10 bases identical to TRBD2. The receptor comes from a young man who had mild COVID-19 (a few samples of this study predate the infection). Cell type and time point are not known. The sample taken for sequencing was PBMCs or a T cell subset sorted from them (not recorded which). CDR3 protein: CASSSPPSGGLQETQYF. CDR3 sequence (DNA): TGTGCCAGCAGCTCCCCCCCTAGCGGGGGCCTCCAAGAGACCCAGTACTTC.